The 25 T cell receptor beta chains below were found in one sample sequenced in a study of blood T cell repertoires in COVID-19. Clones were read by immunoSEQ multiplex PCR, and TCRdb kept only the in-frame ones, dropping some. The sample records hundreds of thousands of clones, around 89% being singletons. Sequenced sample: PBMCs or T cells enriched from blood (not recorded which). The receptor set was obtained from a man aged 30 to 45 who had recovered from COVID-19.

This sequence joins TRBV7-9 and TRBJ2-7; 13 positions match TRBD2. The CDR3 consists of 16 residues. The germline gives CDR1 SEHNR, CDR2 FQNEAQ (reference sequence). With V trimmed by 1 base and J by 2 bases, 2 bases remained unmatched. The CDR3 sequence: CASSLGLAGGAYEQYF. In DNA form, the CDR3 reads TGTGCCAGCAGCTTAGGACTAGCGGGAGGTGCCTACGAGCAGTACTTC.

CDR3 nucleotide sequence: TGTGCCAGCAGCTTGGGGCAGGGTCTCGACGAGCAGTACTTC. It codes for CASSLGQGLDEQYF. This chain joins TRBV5-4 and TRBJ2-7; TRBD1 might be the D (5 bases). Germline CDR1 SGHNT, CDR2 YYREEE (reference sequence). V was pared by 0 bases and J by 5 bases, with 12 bases between. CDR3 size: 14 residues.

The rearrangement joins TRBV9 to TRBJ2-1; 7 bases agree with TRBD2. Germline V CDR1 and CDR2: SGDLS, YYNGEE. Trimming at V came to 0 bases and at J to 4 bases, leaving 4 bases not matched to a gene. The length of the CDR3 is 15 residues. CDR3 in amino acids: CASSVGLAVYNEQFF. The DNA of the CDR3 is TGTGCCAGCAGCGTAGGCCTAGCGGTATACAATGAGCAGTTCTTC.

The gene calls are TRBV28 and TRBJ2-3; D call uncertain. Trimming removed 5 bases at V and 2 bases at J, with 8 bases between. The CDR3 has 13 residues. Germline values: CDR1 MDHEN, CDR2 SYDVKM. Here the CDR3 DNA reads TGTGCCAGCAGTGACTCATTCACAGATACGCAGTATTTT. Protein product: CASSDSFTDTQYF.

This chain uses TRBV20-1 with TRBJ2-1; D remains unclear. This CDR3 comprises 11 residues. Deletions cut 2 bases from V and 5 bases from J, with 4 bases between. Germline V gene data show CDR1 as DFQATT and CDR2 as SNEGSKA (reference sequence). This CDR3 is CSARPDNEQFF. For the CDR3, the DNA is TGCAGTGCTAGACCGGACAATGAGCAGTTCTTC.

The V gene is TRBV10-3, the J gene TRBJ1-2; D perhaps matches TRBD1 (6 bases). V lost 5 bases and J lost 5, with 12 bases in between. The CDR3 totals 13 residues. Germline CDR1 and CDR2: ENHRY and SYGVKD. The CDR3 spells CAISPDSSYGYTF. The CDR3 DNA reads as TGTGCCATCAGTCCGGACAGTTCTTATGGCTACACCTTC.

The V and J genes are TRBV2 and TRBJ2-7; D unclear. Germline loops: CDR1 SNHLY, CDR2 FYNNEI. Trimming pared 0 bases from V and 0 bases from J, leaving 3 bases between. The CDR3 is made up of 13 amino acids. CDR3 in amino acids: CASSEASSYEQYF. The CDR3 bases are TGTGCCAGCAGTGAAGCGAGCTCCTACGAGCAGTACTTC. Full variable domain (rest looked up from reference TRBV2 and TRBJ2-7): EPEVTQTPSHQVTQMGQEVILRCVPISNHLYFYWYRQILGQKVEFLVSFYNNEISEKSEIFDDQFSVERPDGSNFTLKIRSTKLEDSAMYFCASSEASSYEQYFGPGTRLTVT.

The rearrangement joins TRBV5-1 to TRBJ2-7, with 7 bases identical to TRBD2. CDR1 and CDR2 (germline): SGHRS, YFSETQ. V dropped 4 bases and J dropped 6; count of bases not matched to a gene: 7. CDR3 length: 13 residues. The CDR3 reads CASSPGRAGEQYF. CDR3 DNA: TGCGCCAGCAGCCCGGGGAGGGCGGGCGAGCAGTACTTC.

The chain uses TRBV11-2 and TRBJ1-1; 7 positions agree with TRBD1. V lost 5 bases to trimming and J lost 5 bases; unmatched junction nucleotides: 2. Germline assignment: CDR1 SGHAT and CDR2 FQNNGV. The CDR3 loop spans 12 amino acids. The CDR3 here is CASSEQGTEAFF. The CDR3, as DNA: TGTGCCAGCAGCGAACAGGGGACTGAAGCTTTCTTT.

The rearrangement links TRBV18 to TRBJ1-4, with TRBD1 matching 9 bases. The CDR3 runs 15 residues. From germline, CDR1 is KGHSH and CDR2 LQKENI. Unmatched junction bases numbered 6, after V lost 3 bases and J lost 7 bases. Here the CDR3 reads CASSPPDRGSEKLFF. The CDR3, as DNA: TGTGCCAGCTCACCCCCCGACAGGGGGAGTGAAAAACTGTTTTTT.

This rearrangement joins TRBV11-3 to TRBJ2-1, with 14 bases identical to TRBD2. The CDR3 is 16 residues long. Per germline, CDR1 SGHNT and CDR2 YENEEA. The V gene end was trimmed by 5 bases and the J gene end by 4 bases; junction bases not matched to a gene: 4. CDR3 residues: CASSPRLAGGYNEQFF. CDR3 DNA: TGTGCCAGCAGCCCACGACTAGCGGGAGGGTACAATGAGCAGTTCTTC.

This clone was picked up a small number of times. This sequence joins TRBV5-5 and TRBJ1-2; D gene ambiguous. CDR1 is SGHKS and CDR2 is YYEKEE in the germline V gene (reference sequence). The germline V and J ends were trimmed by 4 bases and 4 bases, with 8 bases remaining between them. CDR3 length: 12 amino acids. The CDR3 sequence: CASSPGSYGYTF. The CDR3 DNA reads TGTGCCAGCAGCCCCGGGAGCTATGGCTACACCTTC.

This sequence joins TRBV19 and TRBJ2-4, with 7 bases matching TRBD1. This CDR3 has 15 residues. The V and J ends lost 3 bases and 9 bases, in that order; junction bases with no gene match: 11. CDR1 is LNHDA, CDR2 SQIVND, per germline (reference sequence). CDR3 region: CASSIGGDRARIQYF. The CDR3 DNA reads as TGTGCCAGTAGTATCGGAGGAGACAGGGCACGCATTCAGTACTTC.

This clone was observed a handful of times. V is TRBV28 and J is TRBJ1-4; a possible D gene is TRBD1 (6 bases). The germline gives CDR1 MDHEN, CDR2 SYDVKM. V was shortened by 4 bases and J by 0 bases, with 9 bases between the two germline ends. This CDR3 contains 15 residues. CDR3 region: CASSSGQSTNEKLFF. CDR3 nucleotides: TGTGCCAGCAGTTCCGGACAGTCAACTAATGAAAAACTGTTTTTT.

This clone was recorded once. V and J are TRBV27 and TRBJ1-1, with D hard to call. Germline lookup yields CDR1 MNHEY and CDR2 SMNVEV (reference sequence). The CDR3 has 13 residues. Deletions cut 3 bases from V and 8 bases from J, with 13 bases between. The CDR3 sequence: CASSFSSGLEAFF. The CDR3, as DNA: TGTGCCAGCAGTTTCTCATCTGGGCTCGAAGCTTTCTTT.

The chain joins TRBV12-3 or TRBV12-4 to TRBJ2-2; D is ambiguous. The ends were cut back, 4 bases at V and 3 bases at J, with 3 bases in the middle. This CDR3 has 12 amino acids. CDR3 bases: TGTGCCAGCAGTTCGGACACCGGGGAGCTGTTTTTT. Its protein is CASSSDTGELFF.

The chain carries TRBV5-1 and TRBJ2-1; 11 bases align to TRBD1. This CDR3 is 22 amino acids long. The J segment lost 1 base and the V segment lost 4 bases, leaving 22 bases of the junction unmatched. Per the germline V gene, CDR1 is SGHRS and CDR2 is YFSETQ. The CDR3 reads CASSPTGTGGLRAGDSYNEQFF. CDR3 DNA: TGCGCCAGCAGCCCCACCGGGACAGGGGGACTAAGAGCGGGCGATTCCTACAATGAGCAGTTCTTC. The full variable domain, its missing parts supplied by reference TRBV5-1 and TRBJ2-1, is KAGVTQTPRYLIKTRGQQVTLSCSPISGHRSVSWYQQTPGQGLQFLFEYFSETQRNKGNFPGRFSGRQFSNSRSEMNVSTLELGDSALYLCASSPTGTGGLRAGDSYNEQFFGPGTRLTVL.

This chain uses TRBV12-5 with TRBJ2-1, with 11 bases identical to TRBD2. This CDR3 has 16 residues. J lost 0 bases, V lost 3 bases, and 1 base had no gene match. Germline values: CDR1 LGHNT, CDR2 FRNRAP. This chain's CDR3 is CASGLTSGSSYNEQFF. The CDR3 bases are TGTGCTAGTGGTTTAACTAGCGGGAGCTCCTACAATGAGCAGTTCTTC.

In DNA form, the CDR3 reads TGTGCCAGCAGACGGACTAGAAACACAGATACGCAGTATTTT. Protein sequence: CASRRTRNTDTQYF. The chain carries TRBV6-5 and TRBJ2-3; 7 bases align to TRBD2. V gave up 6 bases and J gave up 2 bases; unmatched junction bases: 5. The CDR3 is 14 amino acids. Germline CDR1 is MNHEY and CDR2 is SVGAGI.

The chain carries TRBV24-1 and TRBJ2-1, with 9 nucleotides matching TRBD2. V trimming: 4 bases; J trimming: 8 bases; junction bases outside the gene matches: 11. The CDR3 contains 16 residues. The germline CDR1 and CDR2 sequences are KGHDR and SFDVKD. The CDR3 region has the DNA TGTGCCACCAGTGAGTCTAGCGGGAATAGGGTGGATGAGCAGTTCTTC. It encodes CATSESSGNRVDEQFF.

J is TRBJ1-2 and V is TRBV11-2; 7 bases agree with TRBD1. V trimming: 5 bases; J trimming: 8 bases; junction bases outside the gene matches: 17. The CDR3 spans 16 residues. Germline V gene sequence: CDR1 SGHAT, CDR2 FQNNGV. The CDR3 loop reads CASSPGTESSIRGYTF. CDR3 bases: TGTGCCAGCAGCCCAGGGACAGAGAGTTCTATCAGGGGCTACACCTTC.

The sample holds one count of this clone. The chain couples TRBV27 to TRBJ2-1; D unclear. The V end was cut by 3 bases, the J end by 5 bases, with 8 bases between. CDR3 length equals 13 residues. The germline CDR1 and CDR2 sequences are MNHEY and SMNVEV (reference sequence). CDR3 sequence: CASSFYTHNEQFF. CDR3 sequence (DNA): TGTGCCAGCAGTTTTTACACCCACAATGAGCAGTTCTTC.

The V gene is TRBV11-2, the J gene TRBJ1-4, with D unclear. V was cut by 4 bases and J by 3 bases, with 18 bases left in between. CDR1 SGHAT and CDR2 FQNNGV come from the germline V gene. The length of the CDR3 is 17 residues. This CDR3 reads CASSSHTRGVANEKLFF. DNA for the CDR3: TGTGCCAGCAGCTCACATACTCGGGGAGTGGCTAATGAAAAACTGTTTTTT.

This rearrangement joins TRBV28 to TRBJ1-2, with D possibly being TRBD1 (5 bases). The length of the CDR3 is 12 residues. CDR1 and CDR2 (germline): MDHEN, SYDVKM. V shed 7 bases and J shed 8 bases, with 14 bases lying between them. In nucleotides, the CDR3 is TGTGCCAGCAATCCGGCAGGGAAAGGCTACACCTTC. Its translation is CASNPAGKGYTF.

The V gene is TRBV7-8, the J gene TRBJ2-7, with D unclear. This CDR3 spans 17 amino acids. Germline CDR1 is SGHVS and CDR2 is FQNEAQ. V lost 2 bases, J lost 3 bases, and 20 bases lay in between. As DNA, the CDR3 is TGTGCCAGCAGCTTATCGGCTATCGCGGCGAACTTCTACGAGCAGTACTTC. Residues: CASSLSAIAANFYEQYF.